A selection of T cell receptor beta chains follows, all from one sample in a study of shared clonotypes between healthy human individuals. Libraries were prepared by immunoSEQ multiplex PCR; TCRdb keeps only in-frame clonotypes and omits some of them. The table has 700,000 to 950,000 clones, 96% seen once. The source material was naive CD8+ T cells sorted from blood. The receptors shown here come from a man aged 30-40 years in good health. The CDR3 runs from the conserved cysteine through the conserved F or W. The order of the fields is V gene, D gene, clone size, J gene, CDR3 protein, CDR3 DNA. The D gene is left open where the match is weak. Size tells how often a clone was seen (once, few, many) or the class of an expanded clone, and some rows leave it out.

v_call: TRBV4-3; d_call: -; clone_size: -; j_call: TRBJ2-7; cdr3_aa: CASSQGQALGHEQYF; cdr3_nt: TGCGCCAGCAGCCAAGGACAAGCCCTCGGGCACGAGCAGTACTTC
v_call: TRBV7-2; d_call: TRBD1; clone_size: once; j_call: TRBJ1-2; cdr3_aa: CASSFGQGWGYTF; cdr3_nt: TGTGCCAGCAGCTTCGGACAGGGTTGGGGCTACACCTTC
v_call: TRBV28; d_call: TRBD2; clone_size: -; j_call: TRBJ2-2; cdr3_aa: CASSLKSLAGRAGELFF; cdr3_nt: TGTGCCAGCAGCTTAAAGAGCCTAGCGGGACGGGCCGGGGAGCTGTTTTTT
v_call: TRBV7-9; d_call: -; clone_size: -; j_call: TRBJ1-1; cdr3_aa: CASSLAQGRDTEAFF; cdr3_nt: TGTGCCAGCAGCTTAGCTCAGGGGCGGGACACTGAAGCTTTCTTT
v_call: TRBV5-1; d_call: -; clone_size: -; j_call: TRBJ2-7; cdr3_aa: CASRDIQAYEQYF; cdr3_nt: TGCGCCAGCAGGGACATCCAAGCCTACGAGCAGTACTTC
v_call: TRBV10-3; d_call: TRBD1; clone_size: -; j_call: TRBJ2-7; cdr3_aa: CAISAGTAYEQYF; cdr3_nt: TGTGCCATCAGTGCCGGGACAGCCTACGAGCAGTACTTC
v_call: TRBV7-9; d_call: -; clone_size: -; j_call: TRBJ1-4; cdr3_aa: CASTPGPATNEKLFF; cdr3_nt: TGTGCCAGCACTCCCGGGCCCGCAACTAATGAAAAACTGTTTTTT
v_call: TRBV11-2; d_call: TRBD2; clone_size: -; j_call: TRBJ2-7; cdr3_aa: CASRALADYEQYF; cdr3_nt: TGTGCCAGCAGGGCCCTAGCGGACTACGAGCAGTACTTC
v_call: TRBV7-9; d_call: -; clone_size: -; j_call: TRBJ2-1; cdr3_aa: CASIGLAYNEQFF; cdr3_nt: TGTGCCAGCATTGGTTTGGCCTACAATGAGCAGTTCTTC
v_call: TRBV10-1; d_call: TRBD2; clone_size: once; j_call: TRBJ2-2; cdr3_aa: CASSPTSGGSGELFF; cdr3_nt: TGCGCCAGCAGCCCGACGTCGGGAGGATCCGGGGAGCTGTTTTTT
v_call: TRBV9; d_call: TRBD2; clone_size: -; j_call: TRBJ2-7; cdr3_aa: CASSPRASGHSYEQYF; cdr3_nt: TGTGCCAGCAGCCCCAGGGCTAGCGGGCATTCCTACGAGCAGTACTTC
v_call: TRBV28; d_call: TRBD1; clone_size: -; j_call: TRBJ1-4; cdr3_aa: CASRDPGTAYEKLFF; cdr3_nt: TGTGCCAGCAGGGACCCCGGGACAGCATATGAAAAACTGTTTTTT
v_call: TRBV4-3; d_call: -; clone_size: -; j_call: TRBJ2-1; cdr3_aa: CASSQDWGEPSYNEQFF; cdr3_nt: TGCGCCAGCAGCCAAGATTGGGGAGAACCCTCCTACAATGAGCAGTTCTTC
v_call: TRBV7-2; d_call: TRBD2; clone_size: -; j_call: TRBJ2-1; cdr3_aa: CASSSWTSGTNEQFF; cdr3_nt: TGTGCCAGCAGCTCTTGGACTAGCGGGACCAATGAGCAGTTCTTC
v_call: TRBV27; d_call: -; clone_size: -; j_call: TRBJ1-2; cdr3_aa: CASSLSLGYGYTF; cdr3_nt: TGTGCCAGCAGTTTAAGCTTAGGCTATGGCTACACCTTC
v_call: TRBV7-6; d_call: TRBD1; clone_size: -; j_call: TRBJ2-7; cdr3_aa: CASSSGSGQGRYEQYF; cdr3_nt: TGTGCCAGCAGCTCTGGCTCGGGACAGGGTAGATACGAGCAGTACTTC
v_call: TRBV9; d_call: -; clone_size: -; j_call: TRBJ1-2; cdr3_aa: CASSEAANGYTF; cdr3_nt: TGTGCCAGCAGCGAGGCAGCCAATGGCTACACCTTC
v_call: TRBV27; d_call: TRBD2; clone_size: once; j_call: TRBJ2-7; cdr3_aa: CASSTTSGRVYEQYF; cdr3_nt: TGTGCCAGCAGTACCACTAGCGGGAGGGTGTACGAGCAGTACTTC
v_call: TRBV15; d_call: -; clone_size: -; j_call: TRBJ2-7; cdr3_aa: CATSGNVAAVGEQYF; cdr3_nt: TGTGCCACCAGCGGGAACGTGGCGGCCGTGGGGGAGCAGTACTTC
v_call: TRBV29-1; d_call: TRBD1; clone_size: -; j_call: TRBJ1-2; cdr3_aa: CSAFDRGPDYGYTF; cdr3_nt: TGCAGCGCCTTTGACAGGGGGCCTGACTATGGCTACACCTTC
v_call: TRBV15; d_call: -; clone_size: -; j_call: TRBJ1-5; cdr3_aa: CATSSKQANQPQHF; cdr3_nt: TGTGCCACCAGCAGTAAGCAGGCAAATCAGCCCCAGCATTTT
v_call: TRBV6-5; d_call: TRBD2; clone_size: -; j_call: TRBJ2-1; cdr3_aa: CASRTNSGRVNEQFF; cdr3_nt: TGTGCCAGCAGAACGAATAGCGGGAGGGTTAATGAGCAGTTCTTC
v_call: TRBV27; d_call: TRBD1; clone_size: -; j_call: TRBJ2-7; cdr3_aa: CASSRDRASYEQYF; cdr3_nt: TGTGCCAGCTCCCGGGACAGGGCCAGCTACGAGCAGTACTTC
v_call: TRBV7-9; d_call: -; clone_size: -; j_call: TRBJ2-2; cdr3_aa: CASSLRGRGTGELFF; cdr3_nt: TGTGCCAGCAGCTTAAGAGGAAGAGGCACCGGGGAGCTGTTTTTT
v_call: TRBV25-1; d_call: -; clone_size: -; j_call: TRBJ2-7; cdr3_aa: CASSLGLYEQYF; cdr3_nt: TGTGCCAGCAGTTTGGGCCTTTACGAGCAGTACTTC
v_call: TRBV2; d_call: -; clone_size: -; j_call: TRBJ2-1; cdr3_aa: CASSDGGSSYNEQFF; cdr3_nt: TGTGCCAGCAGTGATGGCGGGTCTTCCTACAATGAGCAGTTCTTC
v_call: TRBV18; d_call: TRBD1; clone_size: -; j_call: TRBJ1-5; cdr3_aa: CASSHDRGNQPQHF; cdr3_nt: TGTGCCAGCTCCCACGACAGGGGTAATCAGCCCCAGCATTTT
v_call: TRBV6-5; d_call: -; clone_size: -; j_call: TRBJ2-6; cdr3_aa: CASSYSGAGANVLTF; cdr3_nt: TGTGCCAGCAGTTACTCAGGGGCTGGGGCCAACGTCCTGACTTTC
v_call: TRBV27; d_call: -; clone_size: -; j_call: TRBJ2-5; cdr3_aa: CASSLEWGQETQYF; cdr3_nt: TGTGCCAGCAGTCTAGAATGGGGGCAAGAGACCCAGTACTTC
v_call: TRBV7-2; d_call: -; clone_size: -; j_call: TRBJ2-3; cdr3_aa: CASSLGQGVQYF; cdr3_nt: TGTGCCAGCAGCTTAGGGCAGGGTGTGCAGTATTTT
v_call: TRBV6-1; d_call: -; clone_size: -; j_call: TRBJ1-1; cdr3_aa: CASSDGGYTEAFF; cdr3_nt: TGTGCCAGCAGTGACGGCGGATACACTGAAGCTTTCTTT
v_call: TRBV29-1; d_call: -; clone_size: -; j_call: TRBJ2-3; cdr3_aa: CSVERDSEGYTQYF; cdr3_nt: TGCAGCGTTGAGAGGGACTCGGAAGGATATACGCAGTATTTT
v_call: TRBV7-9; d_call: -; clone_size: -; j_call: TRBJ2-3; cdr3_aa: CASSSIGFTDTQYF; cdr3_nt: TGTGCCAGCAGCTCTATCGGGTTCACAGATACGCAGTATTTT
v_call: TRBV7-2; d_call: TRBD1; clone_size: -; j_call: TRBJ1-4; cdr3_aa: CASSFGGTGLNEKLFF; cdr3_nt: TGTGCCAGCAGCTTTGGAGGGACAGGCCTTAATGAAAAACTGTTTTTT
v_call: TRBV29-1; d_call: -; clone_size: once; j_call: TRBJ2-7; cdr3_aa: CSVLPDGPYSYEQYF; cdr3_nt: TGCAGCGTCCTTCCGGACGGGCCGTATTCCTACGAGCAGTACTTC
v_call: TRBV9; d_call: -; clone_size: -; j_call: TRBJ2-6; cdr3_aa: CASTPESGANVLTF; cdr3_nt: TGTGCCAGCACCCCAGAGTCTGGGGCCAACGTCCTGACTTTC
v_call: TRBV7-9; d_call: TRBD1; clone_size: -; j_call: TRBJ2-1; cdr3_aa: CASSNTKTGTGVHEQFF; cdr3_nt: TGTGCCAGCAGCAACACAAAGACCGGGACAGGGGTTCATGAGCAGTTCTTC
v_call: TRBV5-1; d_call: -; clone_size: -; j_call: TRBJ2-2; cdr3_aa: CASSLRRGGSVGELFF; cdr3_nt: TGCGCCAGCAGCCTGAGGAGGGGTGGTTCAGTCGGGGAGCTGTTTTTT
v_call: TRBV29-1; d_call: TRBD2; clone_size: -; j_call: TRBJ2-2; cdr3_aa: CSAGRASAGELFF; cdr3_nt: TGCAGCGCCGGGAGGGCTTCGGCCGGGGAGCTGTTTTTT
v_call: TRBV5-6; d_call: -; clone_size: -; j_call: TRBJ2-5; cdr3_aa: CASSSEGEQETQYF; cdr3_nt: TGTGCCAGCAGCTCAGAGGGGGAGCAAGAGACCCAGTACTTC
v_call: TRBV7-8; d_call: -; clone_size: -; j_call: TRBJ2-1; cdr3_aa: CASSSVRGLYNEQFF; cdr3_nt: TGTGCCAGCAGCTCCGTCCGGGGGCTATACAATGAGCAGTTCTTC
v_call: TRBV7-9; d_call: -; clone_size: -; j_call: TRBJ2-1; cdr3_aa: CASSLGANEQFF; cdr3_nt: TGTGCCAGCAGCTTGGGGGCCAATGAGCAGTTCTTC
v_call: TRBV4-3; d_call: -; clone_size: -; j_call: TRBJ2-2; cdr3_aa: CASSQWLGIPGELFF; cdr3_nt: TGCGCCAGCAGCCAATGGCTCGGGATTCCCGGGGAGCTGTTTTTT
v_call: TRBV10-3; d_call: -; clone_size: -; j_call: TRBJ1-1; cdr3_aa: CAITALTNTEAFF; cdr3_nt: TGTGCCATCACGGCCCTGACGAACACTGAAGCTTTCTTT
v_call: TRBV11-2; d_call: -; clone_size: -; j_call: TRBJ2-7; cdr3_aa: CASSLGGNYEQYF; cdr3_nt: TGTGCCAGCAGCTTAGGAGGCAACTACGAGCAGTACTTC
v_call: TRBV18; d_call: TRBD1; clone_size: once; j_call: TRBJ2-1; cdr3_aa: CASSPTSPDRGRRNEQFF; cdr3_nt: TGTGCCAGCTCCCCAACCAGTCCCGACAGGGGGCGCCGTAATGAGCAGTTCTTC
v_call: TRBV5-4; d_call: -; clone_size: -; j_call: TRBJ2-2; cdr3_aa: CAIGTDTGELFF; cdr3_nt: TGTGCCATCGGGACGGACACCGGGGAGCTGTTTTTT
v_call: TRBV27; d_call: -; clone_size: once; j_call: TRBJ2-7; cdr3_aa: CASSSLGEGSYEQYF; cdr3_nt: TGTGCCAGCAGTTCATTAGGGGAAGGGTCCTACGAGCAGTACTTC
v_call: TRBV9; d_call: -; clone_size: -; j_call: TRBJ1-1; cdr3_aa: CASSVGGGSEAFF; cdr3_nt: TGTGCCAGCAGCGTAGGGGGAGGGAGTGAAGCTTTCTTT
v_call: TRBV28; d_call: TRBD2; clone_size: -; j_call: TRBJ2-2; cdr3_aa: CASSSPVTDRTSGSRAGELFF; cdr3_nt: TGTGCCAGCAGTTCCCCCGTGACTGACAGGACTAGCGGGAGTAGGGCCGGGGAGCTGTTTTTT
v_call: TRBV27; d_call: -; clone_size: once; j_call: TRBJ2-7; cdr3_aa: CASSYRGPSYEQYF; cdr3_nt: TGTGCCAGCAGTTATCGGGGGCCCTCCTACGAGCAGTACTTC
v_call: TRBV9; d_call: TRBD2; clone_size: -; j_call: TRBJ2-5; cdr3_aa: CASSPGLAFETQYF; cdr3_nt: TGTGCCAGCAGCCCGGGACTAGCATTCGAGACCCAGTACTTC
v_call: TRBV29-1; d_call: -; clone_size: -; j_call: TRBJ2-7; cdr3_aa: CSVEDDTTYEQYF; cdr3_nt: TGCAGCGTTGAAGATGACACAACCTACGAGCAGTACTTC
v_call: TRBV7-2; d_call: TRBD1; clone_size: -; j_call: TRBJ2-6; cdr3_aa: CASSLDRGRANVLTF; cdr3_nt: TGTGCCAGCAGCTTGGACAGGGGGAGGGCCAACGTCCTGACTTTC